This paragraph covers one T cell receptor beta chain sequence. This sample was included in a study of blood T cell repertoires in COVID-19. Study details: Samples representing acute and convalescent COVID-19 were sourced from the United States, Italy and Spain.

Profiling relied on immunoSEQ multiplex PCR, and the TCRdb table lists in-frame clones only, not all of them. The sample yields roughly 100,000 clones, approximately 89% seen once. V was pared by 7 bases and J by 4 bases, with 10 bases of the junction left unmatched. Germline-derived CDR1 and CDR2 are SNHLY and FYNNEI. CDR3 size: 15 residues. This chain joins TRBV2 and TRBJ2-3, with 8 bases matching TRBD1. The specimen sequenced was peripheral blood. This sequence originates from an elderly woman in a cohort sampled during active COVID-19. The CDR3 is CASTSTGAVADTQYF. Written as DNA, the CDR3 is TGTGCCAGCACATCGACAGGGGCTGTGGCAGATACGCAGTATTTT.